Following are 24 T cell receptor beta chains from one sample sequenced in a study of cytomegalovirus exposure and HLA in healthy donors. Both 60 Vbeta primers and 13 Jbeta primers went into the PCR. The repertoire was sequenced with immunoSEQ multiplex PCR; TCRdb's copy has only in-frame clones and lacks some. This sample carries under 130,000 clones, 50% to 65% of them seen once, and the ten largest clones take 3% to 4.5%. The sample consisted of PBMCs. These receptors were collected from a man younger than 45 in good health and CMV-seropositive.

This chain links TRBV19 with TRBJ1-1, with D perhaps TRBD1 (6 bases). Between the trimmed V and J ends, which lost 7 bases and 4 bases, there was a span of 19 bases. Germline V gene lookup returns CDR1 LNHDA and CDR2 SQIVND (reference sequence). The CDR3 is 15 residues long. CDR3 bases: TGTGCCAGTATCAGGGGTGCGGGGGCTTCCACTGAAGCTTTCTTT. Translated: CASIRGAGASTEAFF.

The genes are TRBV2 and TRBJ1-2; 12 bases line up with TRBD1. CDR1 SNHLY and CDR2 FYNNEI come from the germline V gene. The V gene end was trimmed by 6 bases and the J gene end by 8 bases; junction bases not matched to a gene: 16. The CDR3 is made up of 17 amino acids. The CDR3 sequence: CASRPSVRDRGLKGYTF. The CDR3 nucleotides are TGTGCCAGCAGGCCCTCGGTCCGGGACAGGGGGCTAAAGGGCTACACCTTC.

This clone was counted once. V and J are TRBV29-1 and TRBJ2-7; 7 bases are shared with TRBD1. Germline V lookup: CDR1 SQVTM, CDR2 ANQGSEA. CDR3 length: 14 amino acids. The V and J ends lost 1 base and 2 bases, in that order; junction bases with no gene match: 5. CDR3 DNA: TGCAGCGTTGAAGCGCAGGGGGAGACCTACGAGCAGTACTTC. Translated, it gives CSVEAQGETYEQYF.

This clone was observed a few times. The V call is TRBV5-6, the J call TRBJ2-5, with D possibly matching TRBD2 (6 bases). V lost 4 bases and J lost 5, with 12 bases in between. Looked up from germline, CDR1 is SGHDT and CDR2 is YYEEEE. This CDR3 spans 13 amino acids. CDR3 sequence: CASSPPSAETQYF. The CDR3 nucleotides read TGTGCCAGCAGCCCGCCTAGCGCCGAGACCCAGTACTTC.

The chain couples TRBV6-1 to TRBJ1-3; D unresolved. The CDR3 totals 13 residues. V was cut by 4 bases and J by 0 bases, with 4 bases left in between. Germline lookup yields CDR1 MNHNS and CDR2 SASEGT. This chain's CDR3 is CASSGHSGNTIYF. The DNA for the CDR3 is TGTGCCAGCAGTGGACACTCTGGAAACACCATATATTTT.

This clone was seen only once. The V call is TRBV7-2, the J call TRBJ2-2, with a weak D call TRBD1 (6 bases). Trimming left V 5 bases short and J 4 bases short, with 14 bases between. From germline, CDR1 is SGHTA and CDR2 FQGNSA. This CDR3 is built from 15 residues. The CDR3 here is CASSPGALGTGELFF. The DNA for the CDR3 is TGTGCCAGCAGCCCAGGGGCTTTAGGCACCGGGGAGCTGTTTTTT.

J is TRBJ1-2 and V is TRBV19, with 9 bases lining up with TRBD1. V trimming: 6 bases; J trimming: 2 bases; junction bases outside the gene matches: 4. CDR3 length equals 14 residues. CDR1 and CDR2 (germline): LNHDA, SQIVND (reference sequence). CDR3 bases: TGTGCCAGTAGCCCTGGACAGGGGAACTATGGCTACACCTTC. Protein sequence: CASSPGQGNYGYTF.

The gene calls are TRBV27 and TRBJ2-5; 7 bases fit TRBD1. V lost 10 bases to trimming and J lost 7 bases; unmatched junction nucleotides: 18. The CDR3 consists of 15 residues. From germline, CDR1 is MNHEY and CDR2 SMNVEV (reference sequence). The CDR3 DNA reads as TGTGCCACCACATCGACAGGGACGTTTGGAGGGACCCAGTACTTC. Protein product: CATTSTGTFGGTQYF.

The CDR3 DNA follows: TGTGCCAGTTCCCTTTACGGGGGAACCGGGGAGCTGTTTTTT. Translated, it gives CASSLYGGTGELFF. This chain uses TRBV9 with TRBJ2-2; D is perhaps TRBD2 (6 bases). The CDR3 consists of 14 residues. Trimming removed 8 bases from V and 5 bases from J, with 16 bases in between. Germline CDR1 SGDLS, CDR2 YYNGEE.

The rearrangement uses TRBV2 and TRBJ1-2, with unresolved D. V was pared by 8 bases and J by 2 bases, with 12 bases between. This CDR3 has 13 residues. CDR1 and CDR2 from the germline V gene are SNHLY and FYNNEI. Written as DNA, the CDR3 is TGTGCCAGCCTCAGGACGGGAAACTATGGCTACACCTTC. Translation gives CASLRTGNYGYTF.

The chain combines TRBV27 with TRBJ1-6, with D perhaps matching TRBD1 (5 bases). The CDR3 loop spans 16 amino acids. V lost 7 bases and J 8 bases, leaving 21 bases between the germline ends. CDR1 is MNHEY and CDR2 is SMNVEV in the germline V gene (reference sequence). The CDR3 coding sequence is TGTGCCAGCAAGCAAGGGGTTATGGTCAGGGATTCACCCCTCCACTTT. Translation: CASKQGVMVRDSPLHF.

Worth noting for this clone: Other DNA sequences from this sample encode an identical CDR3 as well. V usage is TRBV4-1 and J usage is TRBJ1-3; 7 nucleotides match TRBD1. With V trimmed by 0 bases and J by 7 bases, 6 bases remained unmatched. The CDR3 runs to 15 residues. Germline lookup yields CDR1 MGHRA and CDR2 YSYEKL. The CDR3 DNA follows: TGCGCCAGCAGCCAAGATCCGGGCAGGGGGAACACCATATATTTT. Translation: CASSQDPGRGNTIYF.

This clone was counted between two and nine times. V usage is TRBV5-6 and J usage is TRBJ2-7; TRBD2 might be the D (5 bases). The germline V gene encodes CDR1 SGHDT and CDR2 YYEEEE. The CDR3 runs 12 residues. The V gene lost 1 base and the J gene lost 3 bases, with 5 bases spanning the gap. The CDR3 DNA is TGTGCCAGCAGCTTGACTAGCTACGAGCAGTACTTC. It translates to CASSLTSYEQYF.

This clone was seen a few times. CDR3 sequence: CASSRGGYNEQFF. The CDR3 DNA reads TGTGCCAGCAGTCGCGGGGGCTACAATGAGCAGTTCTTC. This chain links TRBV6-5 with TRBJ2-1, with 7 bases matching TRBD2. The V gene's germline CDR1 is MNHEY and CDR2 SVGAGI. This CDR3 region has 13 residues. V shed 5 bases and J 3 bases; nucleotides not matched to a gene: 1.

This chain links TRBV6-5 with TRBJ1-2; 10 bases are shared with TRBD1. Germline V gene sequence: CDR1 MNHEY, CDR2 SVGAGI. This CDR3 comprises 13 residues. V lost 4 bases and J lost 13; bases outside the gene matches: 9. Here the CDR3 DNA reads TGTGCCAGCAGTTTTGACAGGGGGCGCAGGTTCACCTTC. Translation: CASSFDRGRRFTF.

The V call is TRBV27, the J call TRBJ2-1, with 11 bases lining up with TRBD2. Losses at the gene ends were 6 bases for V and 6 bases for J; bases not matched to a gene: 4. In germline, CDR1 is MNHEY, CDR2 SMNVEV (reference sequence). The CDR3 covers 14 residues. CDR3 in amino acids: CASRDLAGGNEQFF. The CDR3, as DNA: TGTGCCAGCAGAGACCTAGCGGGGGGCAATGAGCAGTTCTTC.

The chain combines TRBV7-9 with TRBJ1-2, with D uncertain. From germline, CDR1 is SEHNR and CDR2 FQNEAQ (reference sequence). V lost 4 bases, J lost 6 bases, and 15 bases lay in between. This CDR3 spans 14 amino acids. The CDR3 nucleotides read TGTGCCAGCAGCTCAGAAGGTGGGAGACATGGCTACACCTTC. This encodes CASSSEGGRHGYTF.

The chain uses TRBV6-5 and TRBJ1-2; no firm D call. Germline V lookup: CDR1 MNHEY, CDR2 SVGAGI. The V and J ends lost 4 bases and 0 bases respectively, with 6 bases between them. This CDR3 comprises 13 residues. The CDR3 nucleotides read TGTGCCAGCAGTTCCCTAGCTAACTATGGCTACACCTTC. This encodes CASSSLANYGYTF.

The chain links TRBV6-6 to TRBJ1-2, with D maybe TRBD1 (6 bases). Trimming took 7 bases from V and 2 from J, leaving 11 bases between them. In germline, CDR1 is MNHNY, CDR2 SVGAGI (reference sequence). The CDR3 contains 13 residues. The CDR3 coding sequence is TGTGCCAGCACCCTAACAGGGAACTATGGCTACACCTTC. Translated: CASTLTGNYGYTF.

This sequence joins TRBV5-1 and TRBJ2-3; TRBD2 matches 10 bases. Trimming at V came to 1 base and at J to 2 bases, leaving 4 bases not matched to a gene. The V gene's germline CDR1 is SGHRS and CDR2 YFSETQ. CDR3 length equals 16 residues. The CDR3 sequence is CASSLKTSGFTDTQYF. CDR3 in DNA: TGCGCCAGCAGCTTGAAGACTAGCGGGTTCACAGATACGCAGTATTTT.

CDR3 nucleotide sequence: TGTGCCAGCAGCTGGGGACAGGGTTCGAACACTGAAGCTTTCTTT. Amino acids: CASSWGQGSNTEAFF. The J gene is TRBJ1-1, the V gene TRBV5-5; 9 nucleotides line up with TRBD1. Germline V lookup: CDR1 SGHKS, CDR2 YYEKEE (reference sequence). V shed 3 bases, J shed 1 base, and the junction held 4 bases outside the gene matches. The CDR3 length is 15 residues.

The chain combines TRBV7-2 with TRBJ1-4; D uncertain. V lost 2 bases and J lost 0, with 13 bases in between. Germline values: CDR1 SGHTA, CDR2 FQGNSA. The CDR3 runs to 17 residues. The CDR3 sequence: CASSLMGRSATNEKLFF. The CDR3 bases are TGTGCCAGCAGCTTAATGGGCAGAAGTGCAACTAATGAAAAACTGTTTTTT. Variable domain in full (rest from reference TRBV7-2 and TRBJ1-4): GAGVSQSPSNKVTEKGKDVELRCDPISGHTALYWYRQSLGQGLEFLIYFQGNSAPDKSGLPSDRFSAERTGGSVSTLTIQRTQQEDSAVYLCASSLMGRSATNEKLFFGSGTQLSVL.

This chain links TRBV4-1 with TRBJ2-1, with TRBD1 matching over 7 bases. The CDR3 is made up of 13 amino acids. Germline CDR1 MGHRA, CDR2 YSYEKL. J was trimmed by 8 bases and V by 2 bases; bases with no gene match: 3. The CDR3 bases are TGCGCCAGCAGCCAAATAGGACAGGATGAGCAGTTCTTC. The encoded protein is CASSQIGQDEQFF.

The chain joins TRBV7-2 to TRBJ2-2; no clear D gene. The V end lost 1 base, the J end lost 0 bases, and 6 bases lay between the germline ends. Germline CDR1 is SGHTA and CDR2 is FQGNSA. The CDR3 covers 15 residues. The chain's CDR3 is CASSLDSANTGELFF. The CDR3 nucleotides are TGTGCCAGCAGCTTAGACAGTGCGAACACCGGGGAGCTGTTTTTT.